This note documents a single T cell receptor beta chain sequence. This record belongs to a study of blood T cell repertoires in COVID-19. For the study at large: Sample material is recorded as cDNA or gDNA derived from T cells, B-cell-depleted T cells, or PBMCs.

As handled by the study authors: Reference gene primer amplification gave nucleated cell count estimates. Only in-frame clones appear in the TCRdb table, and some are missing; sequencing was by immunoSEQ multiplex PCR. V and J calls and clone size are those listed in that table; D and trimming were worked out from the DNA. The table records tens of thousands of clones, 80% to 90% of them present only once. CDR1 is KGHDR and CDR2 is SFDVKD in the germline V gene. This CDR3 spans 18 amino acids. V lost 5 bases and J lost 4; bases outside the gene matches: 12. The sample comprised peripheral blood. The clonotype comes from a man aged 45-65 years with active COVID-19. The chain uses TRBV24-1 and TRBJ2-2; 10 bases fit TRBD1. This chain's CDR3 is CATSAPTGTGDVTGELFF. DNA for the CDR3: TGTGCCACCAGTGCGCCCACCGGGACAGGGGATGTCACCGGGGAGCTGTTTTTT.